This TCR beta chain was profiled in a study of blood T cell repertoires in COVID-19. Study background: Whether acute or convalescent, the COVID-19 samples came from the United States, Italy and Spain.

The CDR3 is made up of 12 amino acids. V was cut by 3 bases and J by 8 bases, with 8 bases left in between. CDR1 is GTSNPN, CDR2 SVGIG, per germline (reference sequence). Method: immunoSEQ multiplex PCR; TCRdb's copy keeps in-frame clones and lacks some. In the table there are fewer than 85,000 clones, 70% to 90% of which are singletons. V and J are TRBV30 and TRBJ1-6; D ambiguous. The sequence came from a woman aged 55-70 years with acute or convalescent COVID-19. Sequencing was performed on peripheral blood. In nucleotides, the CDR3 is TGTGCCTGGAGCGAGATTTATTCACCCCTCCACTTT. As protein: CAWSEIYSPLHF.